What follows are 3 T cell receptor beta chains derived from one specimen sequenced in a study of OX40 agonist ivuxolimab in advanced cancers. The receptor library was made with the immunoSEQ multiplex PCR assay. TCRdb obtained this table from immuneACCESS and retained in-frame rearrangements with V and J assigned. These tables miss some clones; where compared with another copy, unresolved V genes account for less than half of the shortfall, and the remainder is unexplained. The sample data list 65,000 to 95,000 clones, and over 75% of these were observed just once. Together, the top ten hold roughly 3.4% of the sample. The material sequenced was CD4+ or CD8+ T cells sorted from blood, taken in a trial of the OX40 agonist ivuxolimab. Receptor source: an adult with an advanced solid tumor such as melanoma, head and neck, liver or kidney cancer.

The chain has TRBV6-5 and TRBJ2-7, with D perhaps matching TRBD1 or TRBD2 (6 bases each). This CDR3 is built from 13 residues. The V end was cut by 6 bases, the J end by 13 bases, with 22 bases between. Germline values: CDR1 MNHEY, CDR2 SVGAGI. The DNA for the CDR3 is TGTGCCAGCAGCAAGGGGGGACAACCGGATCACTACTTC. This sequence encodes CASSKGGQPDHYF.

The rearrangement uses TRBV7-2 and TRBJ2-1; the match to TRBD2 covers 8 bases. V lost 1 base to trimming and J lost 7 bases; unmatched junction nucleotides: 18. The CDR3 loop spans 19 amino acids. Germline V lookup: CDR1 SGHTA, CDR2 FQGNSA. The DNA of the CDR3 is TGTGCCAGCAGCTTAGAGGCGCGTTATGGCGGGAGGTCTTGGAATGAGCAGTTCTTC. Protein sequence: CASSLEARYGGRSWNEQFF.

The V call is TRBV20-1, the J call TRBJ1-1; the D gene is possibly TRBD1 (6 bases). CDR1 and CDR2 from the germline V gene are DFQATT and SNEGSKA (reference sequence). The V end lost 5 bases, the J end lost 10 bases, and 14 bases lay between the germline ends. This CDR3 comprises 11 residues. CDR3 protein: CSAPLGGGAFF. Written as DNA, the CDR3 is TGCAGTGCTCCACTAGGGGGTGGAGCTTTCTTT.